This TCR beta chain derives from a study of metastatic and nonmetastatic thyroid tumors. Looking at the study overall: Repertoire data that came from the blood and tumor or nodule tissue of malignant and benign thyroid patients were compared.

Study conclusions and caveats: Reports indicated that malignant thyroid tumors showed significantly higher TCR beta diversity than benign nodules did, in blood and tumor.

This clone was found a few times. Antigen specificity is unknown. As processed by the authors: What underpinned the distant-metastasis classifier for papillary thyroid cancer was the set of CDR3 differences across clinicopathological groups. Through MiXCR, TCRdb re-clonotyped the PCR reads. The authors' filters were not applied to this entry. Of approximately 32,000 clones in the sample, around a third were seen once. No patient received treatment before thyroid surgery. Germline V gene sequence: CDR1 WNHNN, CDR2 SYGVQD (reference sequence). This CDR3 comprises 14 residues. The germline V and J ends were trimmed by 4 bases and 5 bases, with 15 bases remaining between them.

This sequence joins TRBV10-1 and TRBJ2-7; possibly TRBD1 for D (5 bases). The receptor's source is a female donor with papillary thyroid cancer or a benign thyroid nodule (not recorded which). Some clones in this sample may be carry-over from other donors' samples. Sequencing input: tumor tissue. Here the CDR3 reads CASSAGRESDEQYF. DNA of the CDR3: TGCGCCAGCAGTGCTGGCAGGGAAAGTGACGAGCAGTACTTC.